This T cell receptor (beta chain) derives from a study of T cell responses to AZD1222 COVID-19 vaccine. As for the study in general: Second doses were pooled across both intervals (about 4 or about 12 weeks). General study results and limits: Donors were mostly white British, more females; clonal diversity possibly underestimated.

Germline V gives CDR1 SGHTA, CDR2 FQGNSA. The CDR3 length is 16 residues. The junction had 14 bases not matched to a gene; V was cut back by 7 bases and J by 5 bases. Note on this clone: Its antigen remains unidentified.

Clones were read by immunoSEQ multiplex PCR, and TCRdb kept only the in-frame ones, dropping some. This table has 130,000 to 150,000 clones, approximately 88% appearing once. The receptor was isolated from an adult in good health. Sample: peripheral blood, taken on day 0 of AZD1222 vaccination. The rearrangement links TRBV7-2 to TRBJ1-1, with 9 bases that match TRBD1. The CDR3 loop is CASIISPGTGRTEAFF. For the CDR3, the DNA is TGTGCCAGCATCATTTCCCCTGGGACAGGGAGGACTGAAGCTTTCTTT.